This T cell receptor (beta chain) was profiled in a study of blood T cell repertoires in COVID-19 (TCRdb year 2020). About the full investigation: Samples covering the acute and convalescent phases of COVID-19 were provided by collaborators in the United States, Italy and Spain. HLA class I and class II types, where available, came from metadata supplied by the sample provider rather than from assay-based typing. Samples were obtained from the ongoing ImmuneRACE study (first 160 participants) and from about 1,300 subjects provided by 6 global collaborators. Nearly every sample came with metadata listing a de-identified subject ID, COVID-19 status, age in years and sex. Deeply sampled blood TCRbeta repertoires from subjects exposed to, actively infected with, or recovered from COVID-19 were included in the dataset. A freely available public database, intended as a resource for researchers studying the immune response to SARS-CoV-2, is where the repertoires were released. The prospective study material was composed of cDNA or gDNA derived from T cells, B-cell-depleted T cells, or PBMCs. The study at large found these results: The amount of clinical and demographic metadata varied by source and participant and was provided uncurated.

In regard to this clone: Its binding antigen is unknown. Base qualities are not at hand, and no much larger clone is one base apart.

Relative to germline, V is 2 bases shorter and J is 3 bases shorter, with 9 bases between their ends. The CDR3 goes from the cysteine to the phenylalanine over 13 residues. Only the CDR3 DNA stays, 39 bases, in frame from base 1. The germline V gene encodes CDR1 SGHRS and CDR2 YFSETQ. Samples from volunteer blood donors who had recovered from COVID-19 were contributed by a second Seattle source. Each collaborating institution followed its own protocols to collect whole blood in K2EDTA tubes. For TCRbeta analysis, collaborators shipped samples as frozen whole blood, isolated PBMCs, or DNA extracted from either of those sample types. The immunoSEQ Assay, a bias-controlled multiplex PCR, was used to amplify TCRbeta CDR3 regions from genomic DNA. The authors' analysis ran thus. The number of nucleated cells in each sample was estimated by amplification of reference gene primers within the assay. Sequence reads were collapsed and filtered to measure the absolute abundance of every unique TCRbeta CDR3 rearrangement. For each sample, productive Simpson clonality was calculated as the square root of Simpson's diversity index across productive rearrangements. Here the immuneACCESS table is served through TCRdb, limited to in-frame sequences with V and J called. Missing clones are a known gap in these copies; in checked studies unresolved V genes cover under half, and the rest lacks a known reason. V and J calls plus clone size are reproduced from that table; the DNA served to infer D and trimming. For this sample there are some 250,000 clones; around 85% appear just once. 3% to 3.5% of the sample comes from the top ten.

This sequence uses TRBV5-1 and TRBJ2-7, and the D gene may be TRBD1, 5 bases matching. The sample comprised peripheral blood. The clonotype originates from a woman aged 25 to 39 who had recovered from COVID-19. The nucleotides read TGCGCCAGCAGCTTTACCGACAGCTACGAGCAGTACTTC. It encodes CASSFTDSYEQYF.